This T cell receptor beta chain is from a study of CD8+ T cells in alopecia areata. Study in general: In an open-label trial, patients got 5 to 10 mg tofacitinib twice daily. Using the percentage of affected scalp area, treated patients' severity was scored. General study results and limits: Treatment with tofacitinib significantly lowered scalp clonality and reduced expanded CD8+ clones among the top 100.

Germline CDR1 reads SQVTM; CDR2 reads ANQGSEA. This CDR3 spans 12 amino acids. Trimming shortened V by 5 bases and J by 5 bases, and 10 bases separated the two germline ends. It was cDNA, reverse transcribed from extracted RNA, that served as the sequencing template. The protocol was immunoSEQ multiplex PCR, while the TCRdb copy is restricted to in-frame clones and leaves out a portion. The table has approximately 280,000 clones, over 45% seen once; the top ten hold more than 1.5%. In its sample, this clone was seen a few times. The antigen remains unidentified. Treatment noted: oral pan-JAK inhibitor, 5-10 mg twice daily.

The sequence was obtained from a human donor with alopecia areata. The sequencing used CD4+ T cells sorted from blood, collected at week 24, from a patient treated with tofacitinib. This rearrangement joins TRBV29-1 to TRBJ2-1; D is unresolved. Here the CDR3 DNA reads TGCAGCGTTTCATCAGTGCACAATGAGCAGTTCTTC. Translated: CSVSSVHNEQFF.